The present T cell receptor beta chain was sequenced within a study of shared clonotypes between healthy human individuals. Clones were sequenced by immunoSEQ multiplex PCR, and TCRdb holds only the in-frame ones, with some missing. Of about 590,000 clones in the sample, nearly 97% were seen once. Selected positively for CCR7 and CD45RO-negative, naive CD8 cells excluded terminally differentiated effector memory CD45RA+ cells. The V gene lost 3 bases and the J gene lost 5 bases, with 16 bases spanning the gap. The CDR3 is made up of 15 amino acids. Germline assignment: CDR1 WSHSY and CDR2 SAAADI. The chain is built from TRBV10-2 and TRBJ2-5, with a tentative D call TRBD1 (5 bases). The sequenced sample consisted of naive CD8+ T cells sorted from blood. This receptor was identified in a woman in her twenties or thirties in good health. CDR3 in DNA: TGCGCCAGCAGTGAAGGGGCTTCTGTGAGGGAGACCCAGTACTTC. This codes for CASSEGASVRETQYF.